Given below is one T cell receptor beta chain in context. The data belong to a study of sequential checkpoint blockade in melanoma. Regarding treatment: randomized to nivolumab then ipilimumab (arm A) or the reverse (arm B). The repertoire was sequenced with immunoSEQ multiplex PCR; TCRdb's copy has only in-frame clones and lacks some. The table shows around 5,200 clones, with 70% to 75% occurring only once. The source was CD8+ T cells sorted from blood (inferred from file names), collected from a patient given nivolumab and ipilimumab in sequence. This TCR came from a human donor with melanoma.

The CDR3 region has the DNA TGTGCCAGCAGCTTCGTGGCGGGGGGGCTCTACGAGCAGTACTTC. This codes for CASSFVAGGLYEQYF. This chain connects TRBV13 to TRBJ2-7, with 9 bases fitting TRBD2. Germline lookup yields CDR1 PRHDT and CDR2 FYEKMQ (reference sequence). This CDR3 spans 15 amino acids. V lost 3 bases and J lost 3; bases outside the gene matches: 6.